The 18 T cell receptor beta chains reported below all come from one sample, sequenced in a study of T cell responses to AZD1222 COVID-19 vaccine. Produced via immunoSEQ multiplex PCR; TCRdb's table is partial and in-frame only. The sample shows about 120,000 clones, about 90% of them seen only once. This specimen consisted of peripheral blood, obtained on day 0 of AZD1222 vaccination. The source is an adult in good health.

The genes are TRBV2 and TRBJ1-3, with D possibly matching TRBD1 (6 bases). The CDR3 sequence is 13 residues long. The germline V gene encodes CDR1 SNHLY and CDR2 FYNNEI. Deletions cut 7 bases from V and 4 bases from J, with 11 bases between. The CDR3 nucleotides are TGTGCCAGCACACAGGGAATCGGAAACACCATATATTTT. Translating it yields CASTQGIGNTIYF.

The rearrangement links TRBV24-1 to TRBJ1-2; 9 bases line up with TRBD1. Germline trimming cut 3 bases from V and 7 bases from J; bases unmatched to any gene: 5. Germline CDR1 reads KGHDR; CDR2 reads SFDVKD. The CDR3 runs to 14 residues. The CDR3, as DNA: TGTGCCACCAGTGATACGGGACAGGGCCCTGGCTACACCTTC. It specifies CATSDTGQGPGYTF.

V gene TRBV21-1 combines with J gene TRBJ2-2; no check of the table's D call, TRBD1, against the DNA was made. TRBV21-1 is a pseudogene. The CDR3 is 18 amino acids. The DNA of the CDR3 is TGTGCCAGCAAAACCAAAGCCACAGGGAAGGCGGACACCGGGGAGCTGTTTTTT. Encoded protein: CASKTKATGKADTGELFF.

V usage is TRBV29-1 and J usage is TRBJ1-2; a weak D match, TRBD1 (5 bases). The CDR3 covers 14 residues. The germline V gene encodes CDR1 SQVTM and CDR2 ANQGSEA. V was shortened by 1 base and J by 4 bases, with 13 bases between the two germline ends. DNA for the CDR3: TGCAGCGTTGAAGTGAGGGGCGAGTCCTATGGCTACACCTTC. The encoded protein is CSVEVRGESYGYTF.

The gene calls are TRBV5-1 and TRBJ1-2; maybe TRBD1 (5 bases). The CDR3 covers 13 residues. The ends were cut back, 6 bases at V and 2 bases at J, with 11 bases in the middle. Germline CDR1 is SGHRS and CDR2 is YFSETQ. DNA for the CDR3: TGCGCCAGCACCCCAGGGTCCAACTATGGCTACACCTTC. It yields the protein CASTPGSNYGYTF.

CDR3 DNA: TGTGCCAGCAGTGAATTGGGCTTCGATTCGCAGCCCCAGCATTTT. Protein product: CASSELGFDSQPQHF. The chain has TRBV25-1 and TRBJ1-5; no definite D call. This CDR3 contains 15 residues. Germline-derived CDR1 and CDR2 are MGHDK and SYGVNS. Between the trimmed V and J ends, which lost 1 base and 7 bases, there was a span of 14 bases. The entire variable domain, with the rest obtained from reference TRBV25-1 and TRBJ1-5, is as follows: EADIYQTPRYLVIGTGKKITLECSQTMGHDKMYWYQQDPGMELHLIHYSYGVNSTEKGDLSSESTVSRIRTEHFPLTLESARPSHTSQYLCASSELGFDSQPQHFGDGTRLSIL.

The chain couples TRBV24-1 to TRBJ2-6; possibly TRBD1 for D (5 bases). Germline V gene data show CDR1 as KGHDR and CDR2 as SFDVKD. The V gene lost 4 bases and the J gene lost 0 bases, with 12 bases spanning the gap. The CDR3 totals 17 residues. Here the CDR3 reads CATSERGHFSGANVLTF. The CDR3 DNA reads TGTGCCACCAGTGAGCGTGGACACTTCTCTGGGGCCAACGTCCTGACTTTC.

The rearrangement links TRBV13 to TRBJ2-3; 8 bases are shared with TRBD1. The trim removed 4 bases at V and 5 bases at J, leaving 8 bases unmatched. The CDR3 has 15 amino acids. CDR1 is PRHDT, CDR2 FYEKMQ, per germline (reference sequence). The CDR3 reads CASSSRTGTVDTQYF. The CDR3 DNA reads as TGTGCCAGCAGCTCCCGGACAGGGACGGTAGATACGCAGTATTTT.

The V gene is TRBV6-5, the J gene TRBJ1-4; D might be TRBD1 (5 bases). Trimming removed 4 bases from V and 8 bases from J, with 14 bases in between. There are 14 residues in the CDR3. CDR1 is MNHEY and CDR2 is SVGAGI in the germline V gene. DNA for the CDR3: TGTGCCAGCAGTTTGAGGGCCGAGGGGGAAAAACTGTTTTTT. Translating gives CASSLRAEGEKLFF.

The chain carries TRBV30 and TRBJ1-2; D unresolved. V was pared by 0 bases and J by 7 bases, with 6 bases between. This CDR3 is built from 11 residues. Germline CDR1 GTSNPN, CDR2 SVGIG (reference sequence). CDR3: CAWSVEVGYTF. The CDR3, as DNA: TGTGCCTGGAGTGTGGAGGTTGGCTACACCTTC.

The chain is built from TRBV6-2 or TRBV6-3 and TRBJ1-6, with 8 bases identical to TRBD1. CDR3 length: 15 residues. V trimming: 0 bases; J trimming: 10 bases; junction bases outside the gene matches: 5. Germline loops: CDR1 MNHEY, CDR2 SVGEGT. This CDR3 is CASSYSTGVYSPLHF. The DNA for the CDR3 is TGTGCCAGCAGTTACTCGACAGGGGTTTACTCACCCCTCCACTTT.

The chain employs TRBV7-8 and TRBJ2-7, with D unresolved. V dropped 5 bases and J dropped 3 bases, with 20 bases sitting between them. The CDR3 has 16 residues. Per the germline V gene, CDR1 is SGHVS and CDR2 is FQNEAQ. CDR3: CASSPRIGQVFYEQYF. CDR3 in DNA: TGTGCCAGCAGCCCACGTATAGGTCAGGTCTTCTACGAGCAGTACTTC.

The sample holds a few counts of this clone. The rearrangement joins TRBV30 to TRBJ1-1; D uncertain. V lost 1 base, J lost 5 bases, and 8 bases lay in between. The CDR3 totals 12 residues. Germline-derived CDR1 and CDR2 are GTSNPN and SVGIG (reference sequence). The CDR3 sequence is CAWSAGWTEAFF. The CDR3 DNA is TGTGCCTGGAGTGCTGGGTGGACTGAAGCTTTCTTT.

This chain connects TRBV5-6 to TRBJ2-4; TRBD1 aligns across 8 bases. There are 15 residues in the CDR3. The germline V gene has CDR1 SGHDT and CDR2 YYEEEE. The V and J ends lost 4 bases and 2 bases, in that order; junction bases with no gene match: 5. The CDR3 DNA is TGTGCCAGCAGCCCCGGACAGGGTACCAAAAACATTCAGTACTTC. It is translated as CASSPGQGTKNIQYF.

This clone was found once. The chain joins TRBV7-2 to TRBJ2-3, with 8 bases lining up with TRBD2. Germline lookup yields CDR1 SGHTA and CDR2 FQGNSA. The CDR3 consists of 15 residues. The V segment lost 4 bases and the J segment 1 base; nucleotides outside the gene matches: 4. The CDR3 nucleotides are TGTGCCAGCAGCTGGACTAGCTCGGGCACAGATACGCAGTATTTT. Its protein product is CASSWTSSGTDTQYF.

The CDR3 region has the DNA TGTGCCAGCAGCGGAGGGGAGGACACTGAAGCTTTCTTT. Amino acids: CASSGGEDTEAFF. V usage is TRBV7-9 and J usage is TRBJ1-1, with a possible D match to TRBD1 (5 bases). Germline V gives CDR1 SEHNR, CDR2 FQNEAQ (reference sequence). Trimming took 5 bases from V and 3 from J, leaving 10 bases between them. The CDR3 is 13 amino acids.

The chain is built from TRBV7-9 and TRBJ2-1, with 14 bases lining up with TRBD2. In germline, CDR1 is SEHNR, CDR2 FQNEAQ (reference sequence). J gave up 7 bases and V 4 bases, and 3 bases lay outside the gene matches. The CDR3 loop spans 15 amino acids. CDR3 coding DNA: TGTGCCAGCAGCTGGGGACTAGCGGGGGCTAATGAGCAGTTCTTC. Residues: CASSWGLAGANEQFF.

This clone appeared once. The J gene is TRBJ2-2, the V gene TRBV6-5; D not resolved. V lost 5 bases to trimming and J lost 6 bases, with 10 bases between them. The germline V gene encodes CDR1 MNHEY and CDR2 SVGAGI. CDR3 length: 13 residues. The CDR3 reads CASSPISAGELFF. CDR3 bases: TGTGCCAGCAGTCCCATTAGTGCCGGGGAGCTGTTTTTT.